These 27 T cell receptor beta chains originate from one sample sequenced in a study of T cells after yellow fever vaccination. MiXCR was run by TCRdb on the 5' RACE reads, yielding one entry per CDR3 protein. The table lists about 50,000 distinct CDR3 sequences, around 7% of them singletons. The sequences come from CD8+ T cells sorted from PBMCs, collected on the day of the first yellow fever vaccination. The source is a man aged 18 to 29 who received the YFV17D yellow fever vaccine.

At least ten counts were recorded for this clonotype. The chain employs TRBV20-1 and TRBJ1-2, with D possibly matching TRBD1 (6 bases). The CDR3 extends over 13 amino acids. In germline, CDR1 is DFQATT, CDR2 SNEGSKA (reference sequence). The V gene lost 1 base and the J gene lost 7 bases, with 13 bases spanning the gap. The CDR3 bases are TGCAGTGCTAGAGCAGGGGAGCGTCCTGGCTACACCTTC. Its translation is CSARAGERPGYTF.

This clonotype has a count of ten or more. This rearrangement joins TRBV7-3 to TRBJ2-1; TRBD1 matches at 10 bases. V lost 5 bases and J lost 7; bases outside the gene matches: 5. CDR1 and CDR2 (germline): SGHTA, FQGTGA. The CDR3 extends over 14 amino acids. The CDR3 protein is CASSRRDRGNEQFF. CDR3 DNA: TGTGCCAGCAGCCGCCGGGACAGGGGTAATGAGCAGTTCTTC.

The CDR3 bases are TGTGCCAGCAGCCTGGAAGGGGGTCTGGAACGTTCACCCCTCCACTTT. Its protein product is CASSLEGGLERSPLHF. The V call is TRBV11-2, the J call TRBJ1-6; tentatively, D is TRBD1 (6 bases). Germline assignment: CDR1 SGHAT and CDR2 FQNNGV. The V gene lost 5 bases and the J gene lost 9 bases, with 20 bases spanning the gap. The CDR3 covers 16 residues.

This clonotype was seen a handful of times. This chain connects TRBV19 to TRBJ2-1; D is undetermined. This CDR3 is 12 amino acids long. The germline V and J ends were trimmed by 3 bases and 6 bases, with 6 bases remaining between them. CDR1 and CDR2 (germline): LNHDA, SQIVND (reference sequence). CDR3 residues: CASSIGANEQFF. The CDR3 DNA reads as TGTGCCAGTAGTATCGGCGCCAATGAGCAGTTCTTC.

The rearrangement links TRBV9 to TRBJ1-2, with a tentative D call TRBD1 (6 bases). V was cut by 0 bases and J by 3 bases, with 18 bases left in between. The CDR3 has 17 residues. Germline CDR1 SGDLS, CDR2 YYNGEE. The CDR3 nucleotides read TGTGCCAGCAGCGTAGCTTCCCCAGCGGGGGCCGACTATGGCTACACCTTC. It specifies CASSVASPAGADYGYTF.

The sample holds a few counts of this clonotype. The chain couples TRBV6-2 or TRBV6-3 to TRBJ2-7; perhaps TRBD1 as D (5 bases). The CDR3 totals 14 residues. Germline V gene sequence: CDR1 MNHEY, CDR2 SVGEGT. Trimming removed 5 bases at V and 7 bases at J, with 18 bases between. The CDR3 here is CASSRDPGKREQYV. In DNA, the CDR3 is TGTGCCAGCAGTCGCGACCCAGGGAAACGGGAGCAGTACGTC.

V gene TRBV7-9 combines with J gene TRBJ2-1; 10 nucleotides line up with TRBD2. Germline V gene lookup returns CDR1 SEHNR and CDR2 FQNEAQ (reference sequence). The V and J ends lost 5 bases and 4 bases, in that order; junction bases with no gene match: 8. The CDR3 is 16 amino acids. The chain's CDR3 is CASSLSGGRAYNEQFF. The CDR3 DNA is TGTGCCAGCAGCCTTAGCGGGGGGCGAGCTTACAATGAGCAGTTCTTC.

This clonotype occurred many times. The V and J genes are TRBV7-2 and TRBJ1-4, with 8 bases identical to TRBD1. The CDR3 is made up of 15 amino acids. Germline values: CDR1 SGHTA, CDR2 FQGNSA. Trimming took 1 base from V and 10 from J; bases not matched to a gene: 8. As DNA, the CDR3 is TGTGCCAGCAGCTTAGAGGCAGGGGGCATCGGAAAACTGTTTTTT. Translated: CASSLEAGGIGKLFF.

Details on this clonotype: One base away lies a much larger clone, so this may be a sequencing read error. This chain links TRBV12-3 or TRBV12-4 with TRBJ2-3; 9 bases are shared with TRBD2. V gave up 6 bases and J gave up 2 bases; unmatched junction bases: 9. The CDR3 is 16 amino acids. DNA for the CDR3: TGTGCCAGCAGAGGATCTAGCGGGGCGAACACAGATACGCAGTATTTT. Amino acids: CASRGSSGANTDTQYF.

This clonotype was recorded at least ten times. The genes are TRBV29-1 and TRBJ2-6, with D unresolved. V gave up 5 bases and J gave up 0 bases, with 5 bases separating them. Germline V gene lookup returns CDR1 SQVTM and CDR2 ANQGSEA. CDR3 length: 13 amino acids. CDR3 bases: TGCAGCGTTCAGAGCTCTGGGGCCAACGTCCTGACTTTC. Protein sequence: CSVQSSGANVLTF.

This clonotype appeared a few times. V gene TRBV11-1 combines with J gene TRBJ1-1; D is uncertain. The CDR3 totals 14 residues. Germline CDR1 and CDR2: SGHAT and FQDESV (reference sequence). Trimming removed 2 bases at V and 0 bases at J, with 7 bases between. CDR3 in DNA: TGTGCCAGCAGCTTATCGAGCCTGAACACTGAAGCTTTCTTT. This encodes CASSLSSLNTEAFF.

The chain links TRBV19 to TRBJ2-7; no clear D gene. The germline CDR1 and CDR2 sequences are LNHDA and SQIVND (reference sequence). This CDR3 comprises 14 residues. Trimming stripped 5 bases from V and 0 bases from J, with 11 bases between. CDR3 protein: CASSVAKGSYEQYF. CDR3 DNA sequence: TGTGCCAGTAGTGTCGCGAAGGGCTCCTACGAGCAGTACTTC.

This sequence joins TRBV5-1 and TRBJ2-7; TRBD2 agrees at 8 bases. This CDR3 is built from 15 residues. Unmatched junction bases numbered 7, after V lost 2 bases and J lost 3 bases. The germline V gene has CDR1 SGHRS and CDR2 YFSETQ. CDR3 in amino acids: CASSFLSGARYEQYF. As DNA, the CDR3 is TGCGCCAGCAGCTTCCTTAGCGGGGCCCGCTACGAGCAGTACTTC.

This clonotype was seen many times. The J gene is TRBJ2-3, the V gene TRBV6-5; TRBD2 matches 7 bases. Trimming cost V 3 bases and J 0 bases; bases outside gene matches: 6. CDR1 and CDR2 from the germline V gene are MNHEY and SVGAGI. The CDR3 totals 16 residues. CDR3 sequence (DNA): TGTGCCAGCAGTTATAATCCTAGCGGAAGCACAGATACGCAGTATTTT. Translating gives CASSYNPSGSTDTQYF.

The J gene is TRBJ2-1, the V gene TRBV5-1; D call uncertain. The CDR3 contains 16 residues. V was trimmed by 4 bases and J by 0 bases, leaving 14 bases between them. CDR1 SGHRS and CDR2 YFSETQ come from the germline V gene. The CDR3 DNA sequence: TGCGCCAGCAGCCCAAAGGACCAGAGCTCCTACAATGAGCAGTTCTTC. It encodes CASSPKDQSSYNEQFF.

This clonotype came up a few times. This CDR3 is CASSQGQASLGNTIYF. CDR3 DNA: TGTGCCAGCAGCCAAGGACAGGCCTCACTTGGAAACACCATATATTTT. V gene TRBV6-1 combines with J gene TRBJ1-3, with TRBD1 matching 7 bases. There are 16 residues in the CDR3. Germline lookup yields CDR1 MNHNS and CDR2 SASEGT. The ends lost 6 bases at V and 3 bases at J; junction bases unmatched: 11.

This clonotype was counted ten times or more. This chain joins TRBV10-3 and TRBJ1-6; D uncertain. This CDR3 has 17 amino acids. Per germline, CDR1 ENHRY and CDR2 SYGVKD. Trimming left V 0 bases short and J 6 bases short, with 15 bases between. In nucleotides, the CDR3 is TGTGCCATCAGTGAGTCGCCGGGAACGGCCGGTAATTCACCCCTCCACTTT. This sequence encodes CAISESPGTAGNSPLHF.

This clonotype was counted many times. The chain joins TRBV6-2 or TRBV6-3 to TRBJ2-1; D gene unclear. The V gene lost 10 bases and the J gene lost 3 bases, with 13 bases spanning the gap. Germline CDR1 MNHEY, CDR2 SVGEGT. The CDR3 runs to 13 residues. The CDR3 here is CAIRAAVYNEQFF. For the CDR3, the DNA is TGTGCCATTCGGGCGGCCGTCTACAATGAGCAGTTCTTC.

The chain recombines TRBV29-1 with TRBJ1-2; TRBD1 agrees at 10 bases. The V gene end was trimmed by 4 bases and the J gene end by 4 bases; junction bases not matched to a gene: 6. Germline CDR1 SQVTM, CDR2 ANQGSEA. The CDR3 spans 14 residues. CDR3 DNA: TGCAGCGTTGGAGTTTGGGACAGGGGCTATGGCTACACCTTC. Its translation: CSVGVWDRGYGYTF. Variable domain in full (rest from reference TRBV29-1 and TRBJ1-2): SAVISQKPSRDICQRGTSLTIQCQVDSQVTMMFWYRQQPGQSLTLIATANQGSEATYESGFVIDKFPISRPNLTFSTLTVSNMSPEDSSIYLCSVGVWDRGYGYTFGSGTRLTVV.

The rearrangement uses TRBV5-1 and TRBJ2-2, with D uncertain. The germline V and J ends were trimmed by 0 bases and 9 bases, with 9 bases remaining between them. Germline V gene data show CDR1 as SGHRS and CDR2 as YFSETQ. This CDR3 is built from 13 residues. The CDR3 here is CASSLDFTRELFF. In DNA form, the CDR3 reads TGCGCCAGCAGCTTGGATTTTACTCGGGAGCTGTTTTTT.

CDR3 coding DNA: TGCAGTGCTATAGACAGGGACTCGAATCAGCCCCAGCATTTT. Its translation: CSAIDRDSNQPQHF. The genes are TRBV20-1 and TRBJ1-5; 7 nucleotides line up with TRBD1. CDR3 size: 14 residues. V dropped 4 bases and J dropped 4; count of bases not matched to a gene: 7. CDR1 is DFQATT, CDR2 SNEGSKA, per germline (reference sequence).

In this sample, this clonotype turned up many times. The CDR3 loop reads CASSQIAGAKNIQYF. The CDR3 DNA sequence: TGCGCCAGCAGCCAGATAGCGGGAGCCAAAAACATTCAGTACTTC. The gene calls are TRBV5-1 and TRBJ2-4; 7 positions match TRBD2. Trimming at V came to 4 bases and at J to 0 bases, leaving 4 bases not matched to a gene. Germline V lookup: CDR1 SGHRS, CDR2 YFSETQ. The CDR3 is 15 amino acids.

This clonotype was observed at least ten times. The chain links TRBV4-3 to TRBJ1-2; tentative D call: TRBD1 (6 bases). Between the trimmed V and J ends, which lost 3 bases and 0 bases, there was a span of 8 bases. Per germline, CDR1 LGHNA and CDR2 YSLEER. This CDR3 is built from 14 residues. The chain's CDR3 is CASSQTGANYGYTF. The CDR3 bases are TGCGCCAGCAGCCAGACAGGAGCTAACTATGGCTACACCTTC.

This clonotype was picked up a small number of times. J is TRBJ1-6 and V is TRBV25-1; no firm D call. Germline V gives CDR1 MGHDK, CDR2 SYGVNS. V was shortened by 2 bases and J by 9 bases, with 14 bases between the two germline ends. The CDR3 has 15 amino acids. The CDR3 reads CASSEGEMVSSPLHF. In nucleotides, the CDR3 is TGTGCCAGCAGTGAAGGGGAGATGGTTAGTTCACCCCTCCACTTT.

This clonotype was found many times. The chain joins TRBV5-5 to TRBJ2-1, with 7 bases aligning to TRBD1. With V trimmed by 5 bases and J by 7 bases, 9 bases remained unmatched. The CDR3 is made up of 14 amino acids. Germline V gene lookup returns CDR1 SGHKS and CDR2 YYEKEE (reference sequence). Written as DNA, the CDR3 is TGTGCCAGCAGTTCAAGCAACAGGGGAAATGAGCAGTTCTTC. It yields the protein CASSSSNRGNEQFF.

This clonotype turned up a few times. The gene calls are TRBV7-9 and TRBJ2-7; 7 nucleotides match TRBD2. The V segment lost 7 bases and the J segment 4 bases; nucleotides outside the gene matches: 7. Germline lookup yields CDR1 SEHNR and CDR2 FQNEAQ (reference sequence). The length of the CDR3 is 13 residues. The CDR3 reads CASTRAGWYEQYV. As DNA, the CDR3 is TGTGCCAGCACCCGAGCGGGGTGGTACGAGCAGTACGTC.

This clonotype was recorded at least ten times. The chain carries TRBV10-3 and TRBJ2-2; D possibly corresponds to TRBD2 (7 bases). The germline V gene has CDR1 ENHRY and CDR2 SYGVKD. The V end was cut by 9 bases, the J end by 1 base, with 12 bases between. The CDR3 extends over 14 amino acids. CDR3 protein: CAIPRGGNTGELFF. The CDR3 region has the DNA TGTGCCATTCCGAGGGGGGGGAACACCGGGGAGCTGTTTTTT.